This T cell receptor beta chain was captured by sequencing in a study of early T cells in non-severe SARS-CoV-2 infection. About the research overall: Sequenced material consisted of bulk RNA (from unsorted whole blood), and chains were unpaired.

Attached unique molecular identifiers marked individual cDNA molecules. TCRdb used MiXCR to reprocess the 5' RACE reads, holding one entry per CDR3 protein. The sample includes tens of thousands of distinct CDR3 sequences, roughly 4.2% seen only once; the top ten take around 4.2%. The CDR3 sequence is 15 residues long. The ends were cut back, 1 base at V and 2 bases at J, with 13 bases in the middle. In germline, CDR1 is DFQATT, CDR2 SNEGSKA (reference sequence). This clonotype was seen repeatedly, ten times or more. J is TRBJ2-3 and V is TRBV20-1; D is unresolved. The sample comprised whole blood. This clonotype was sampled from an adult who was a healthcare worker with PCR-confirmed SARS-CoV-2 infection or an uninfected control (not recorded which). CDR3 loop: CSARAGPFSTDTQYF. The CDR3 DNA reads TGCAGTGCTAGAGCGGGCCCGTTTTCCACAGATACGCAGTATTTT.